These 18 T cell receptor beta chains were all obtained from the same sample, sequenced in a study of shared clonotypes between healthy human individuals. The data were produced by immunoSEQ multiplex PCR, yet TCRdb's version contains in-frame clones alone and is incomplete. This sample has about 2.4 million clones, with approximately 90% found just once. Sequencing was carried out using naive CD4+ T cells sorted from blood. Noted subset: CD45RA+ positively selected. The receptor source for this set is a man between 18 and 35 years old in good health.

V is TRBV7-9 and J is TRBJ2-5, with TRBD1 identical over 12 bases. Per germline, CDR1 SEHNR and CDR2 FQNEAQ (reference sequence). The CDR3 has 16 amino acids. With 1 base clipped from V and 4 bases from J, the junction kept 4 bases outside the gene matches. CDR3 residues: CASSLEGTGGAETQYF. The CDR3 DNA is TGTGCCAGCAGCTTAGAGGGGACAGGGGGCGCAGAGACCCAGTACTTC.

The V call is TRBV18, the J call TRBJ2-2; 8 nucleotides line up with TRBD2. The V gene end was trimmed by 0 bases and the J gene end by 5 bases; junction bases not matched to a gene: 11. The CDR3 is made up of 18 amino acids. The germline gives CDR1 KGHSH, CDR2 LQKENI. The CDR3 bases are TGTGCCAGCTCACCACCGAATAAGAGCGGGGGTTTAACCGGGGAGCTGTTTTTT. Translation: CASSPPNKSGGLTGELFF.

This clone appeared a few times. The chain joins TRBV19 to TRBJ1-4; D is uncertain. The germline gives CDR1 LNHDA, CDR2 SQIVND (reference sequence). The CDR3 loop spans 11 amino acids. V dropped 11 bases and J dropped 6 bases, with 10 bases sitting between them. CDR3 protein: CASVDYEKLFF. CDR3 DNA: TGTGCCTCCGTTGACTATGAAAAACTGTTTTTT.

This chain links TRBV10-1 with TRBJ2-3; perhaps TRBD2 as D (5 bases). The CDR3 runs to 14 residues. Germline CDR1 WNHNN, CDR2 SYGVQD (reference sequence). Trimming removed 5 bases at V and 2 bases at J, with 11 bases between. The CDR3 nucleotides read TGCGCCAGCAGTAAGGACTTATCCACAGATACGCAGTATTTT. It translates to CASSKDLSTDTQYF.

CDR3 in amino acids: CASSEAHQGSGELFF. CDR3 bases: TGTGCCAGCAGTGAAGCCCATCAGGGGTCCGGGGAGCTGTTTTTT. V and J are TRBV2 and TRBJ2-2; a weak D match, TRBD1 (6 bases). Looked up from germline, CDR1 is SNHLY and CDR2 is FYNNEI. This CDR3 contains 15 residues. V lost 0 bases and J lost 6, with 11 bases in between. Based on the CDR3 plus reference TRBV2 and TRBJ2-2, the full variable domain is EPEVTQTPSHQVTQMGQEVILRCVPISNHLYFYWYRQILGQKVEFLVSFYNNEISEKSEIFDDQFSVERPDGSNFTLKIRSTKLEDSAMYFCASSEAHQGSGELFFGEGSRLTVL.

This clone turned up a few times. The CDR3 sequence: CASSPTHLGSPLHF. The CDR3 bases are TGTGCCAGCAGTCCAACCCACCTCGGGTCACCCCTCCACTTT. The rearrangement uses TRBV28 and TRBJ1-6, with D unresolved. Deletions cut 5 bases from V and 10 bases from J, with 15 bases between. The CDR3 loop spans 14 amino acids. Germline-derived CDR1 and CDR2 are MDHEN and SYDVKM.

The chain combines TRBV19 with TRBJ1-4; the D gene is possibly TRBD1 (6 bases). The CDR3 is 16 residues long. Germline loops: CDR1 LNHDA, CDR2 SQIVND (reference sequence). V lost 9 bases and J 3 bases, leaving 20 bases between the germline ends. The CDR3 DNA follows: TGTGCCAGCACCCTTTCCATCGGGACACCTAATGAAAAACTGTTTTTT. Its protein product is CASTLSIGTPNEKLFF.

The chain joins TRBV7-2 to TRBJ2-7, with D possibly being TRBD2 (5 bases). V lost 2 bases to trimming and J lost 7 bases, with 15 bases between them. Looked up from germline, CDR1 is SGHTA and CDR2 is FQGNSA. The CDR3 contains 14 residues. CDR3 region: CASSLLSSSREQYF. The DNA for the CDR3 is TGTGCCAGCAGCTTACTTTCATCTAGCCGAGAGCAGTACTTC.

Here the CDR3 reads CASSIGTGFATNEKLFF. The CDR3 nucleotides are TGTGCCAGTAGTATAGGGACAGGGTTCGCAACTAATGAAAAACTGTTTTTT. The chain combines TRBV19 with TRBJ1-4; 8 bases are a match to TRBD1. Germline V gene data show CDR1 as LNHDA and CDR2 as SQIVND (reference sequence). V trimming: 1 base; J trimming: 0 bases; junction bases outside the gene matches: 4. The CDR3 loop spans 17 amino acids.

A single count supports this clone. The V and J genes are TRBV10-3 and TRBJ1-6, with 9 nucleotides matching TRBD1. The CDR3 is 15 amino acids. V gave up 6 bases and J gave up 5 bases; unmatched junction bases: 5. Germline CDR1 ENHRY, CDR2 SYGVKD. The CDR3 coding sequence is TGTGCCATCAGGGGGGGACAGGGAGATAATTCACCCCTCCACTTT. It yields the protein CAIRGGQGDNSPLHF.

V is TRBV4-3 and J is TRBJ2-3; 8 positions match TRBD2. V lost 2 bases to trimming and J lost 4 bases; unmatched junction nucleotides: 5. This CDR3 contains 15 residues. Germline-derived CDR1 and CDR2 are LGHNA and YSLEER. The CDR3 DNA reads as TGCGCCAGCAGCCAAAATAGCGGGGAGGCAGATACGCAGTATTTT. The encoded protein is CASSQNSGEADTQYF.

The chain joins TRBV6-1 to TRBJ1-5; no clear D gene. The germline gives CDR1 MNHNS, CDR2 SASEGT. The CDR3 is 15 residues long. V lost 4 bases and J lost 0, with 10 bases in between. CDR3 loop: CASSVSGNSNQPQHF. The DNA for the CDR3 is TGTGCCAGCAGTGTTTCGGGAAATAGCAATCAGCCCCAGCATTTT.

V and J are TRBV28 and TRBJ1-5; 7 bases map to TRBD1. J lost 4 bases, V lost 2 bases, and 5 bases had no gene match. The germline gives CDR1 MDHEN, CDR2 SYDVKM. The CDR3 covers 15 residues. CDR3 residues: CASSLDRVLNQPQHF. In DNA form, the CDR3 reads TGTGCCAGCAGTTTAGACAGGGTTCTAAATCAGCCCCAGCATTTT.

The J gene is TRBJ2-7, the V gene TRBV19; 9 bases are a match to TRBD1. V lost 3 bases and J lost 5; bases outside the gene matches: 11. This CDR3 comprises 16 residues. Germline lookup yields CDR1 LNHDA and CDR2 SQIVND (reference sequence). The CDR3 reads CASSIWASTGGDEQYF. CDR3 bases: TGTGCCAGTAGTATCTGGGCTTCCACAGGGGGCGACGAGCAGTACTTC.

This clone was observed a handful of times. This CDR3 reads CASSGTGANQPQHF. CDR3 DNA: TGTGCCAGTAGCGGCACAGGGGCCAATCAGCCCCAGCATTTT. The V gene is TRBV19, the J gene TRBJ1-5, with 7 bases matching TRBD1. Unmatched junction bases numbered 5, after V lost 6 bases and J lost 3 bases. Looked up from germline, CDR1 is LNHDA and CDR2 is SQIVND (reference sequence). This CDR3 contains 14 residues. The whole variable domain, filled in from reference TRBV19 and TRBJ1-5, reads DGGITQSPKYLFRKEGQNVTLSCEQNLNHDAMYWYRQDPGQGLRLIYYSQIVNDFQKGDIAEGYSVSREKKESFPLTVTSAQKNPTAFYLCASSGTGANQPQHFGDGTRLSIL.

The chain links TRBV9 to TRBJ2-1; D unresolved. The CDR3 is 15 residues long. CDR1 is SGDLS, CDR2 YYNGEE, per germline. Trimming took off 4 bases at V and 6 bases at J, with 17 bases between the two ends. CDR3 DNA: TGTGCCAGCAGCCCGTCGCCGGCACGTGGCAATGAGCAGTTCTTC. The encoded protein is CASSPSPARGNEQFF.

This clone was observed a handful of times. The chain links TRBV12-5 to TRBJ2-2, with D hard to call. Germline V lookup: CDR1 LGHNT, CDR2 FRNRAP. This CDR3 contains 15 residues. V was pared by 5 bases and J by 4 bases, with 14 bases between. The CDR3 bases are TGTGCTAGTGGTCCCCGCCCGGTATCCACCGGGGAGCTGTTTTTT. Protein sequence: CASGPRPVSTGELFF.

V usage is TRBV6-5 and J usage is TRBJ1-2; possibly TRBD1 for D (5 bases). Germline CDR1 and CDR2: MNHEY and SVGAGI. This CDR3 region has 14 residues. V was clipped by 6 bases and J by 10 bases, with 21 bases between them. For the CDR3, the DNA is TGTGCCAGCAGCTCAGGGTCCCCTCGGGTACTCTACACCTTC. This encodes CASSSGSPRVLYTF.